The clone carrying this T cell receptor beta chain was observed a single time. As yet, its antigen is unknown. A multiplex PCR was run with 60 Vbeta primers and 13 Jbeta primers. The assay was immunoSEQ multiplex PCR, and TCRdb's table has in-frame clones only and misses some. The table records 120,000 to 150,000 clones, around 79% of them present only once. The sample originates from a study of cytomegalovirus exposure and HLA in healthy donors. Whole-study findings and limits: The authors later found most CMV-associated TCR beta chains appeared HLA-restricted. Several top significant clusters appeared, in a later analysis, to be linked to common viral pathogens.

Germline values: CDR1 MNHEY, CDR2 SVGAGI. Deletions cut 6 bases from V and 7 bases from J, with 9 bases between. The CDR3 has 11 amino acids. This chain connects TRBV6-5 to TRBJ1-1, with a possible D match to TRBD1 (6 bases). The clonotype was recovered from a woman aged 30 to 39 in good health and CMV-seronegative. Sample: PBMCs. This chain's CDR3 is CASSRGNEAFF. DNA of the CDR3: TGTGCCAGCAGCAGGGGAAATGAAGCTTTCTTT.